The T cell receptor beta chain described here comes from a study of CDR3 diversity in severe acne. This clonotype was counted at least ten times. Germline V CDR1 and CDR2: SNHLY, FYNNEI. With 11 bases clipped from V and 14 bases from J, the junction kept 13 bases outside the gene matches. The CDR3 runs 11 residues. Each CDR3 protein is one row after TCRdb ran MiXCR on the PCR reads. The table lists fewer than 90,000 distinct CDR3 sequences, approximately 49% of them singletons. The receptor comes from a male donor with severe acne vulgaris. Sequenced material: blood. V usage is TRBV2 and J usage is TRBJ2-3, with TRBD2 matching 7 bases. CDR3 DNA sequence: TGTGCCGGGCAGCTAGCGGAGCGCCGGTATTTT. This translates into CAGQLAERRYF.